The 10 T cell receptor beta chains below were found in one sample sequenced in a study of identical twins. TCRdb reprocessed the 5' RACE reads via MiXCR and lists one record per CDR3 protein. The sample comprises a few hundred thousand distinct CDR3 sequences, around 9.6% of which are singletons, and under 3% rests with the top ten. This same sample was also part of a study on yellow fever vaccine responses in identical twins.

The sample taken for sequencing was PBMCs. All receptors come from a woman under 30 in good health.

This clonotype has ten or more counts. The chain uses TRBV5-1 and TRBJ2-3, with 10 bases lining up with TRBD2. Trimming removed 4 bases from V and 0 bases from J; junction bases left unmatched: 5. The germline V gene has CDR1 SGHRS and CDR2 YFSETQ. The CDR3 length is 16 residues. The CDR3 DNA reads TGCGCCAGCAGCACAGGACTAGCGGCTAGCACAGATACGCAGTATTTT. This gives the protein CASSTGLAASTDTQYF.

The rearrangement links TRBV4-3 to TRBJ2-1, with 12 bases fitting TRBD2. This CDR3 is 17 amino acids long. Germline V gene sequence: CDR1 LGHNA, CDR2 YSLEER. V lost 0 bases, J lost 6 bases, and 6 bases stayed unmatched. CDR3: CASSQDSTSGSRNEQFF. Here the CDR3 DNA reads TGCGCCAGCAGCCAAGACTCGACTAGCGGGAGTCGCAATGAGCAGTTCTTC.

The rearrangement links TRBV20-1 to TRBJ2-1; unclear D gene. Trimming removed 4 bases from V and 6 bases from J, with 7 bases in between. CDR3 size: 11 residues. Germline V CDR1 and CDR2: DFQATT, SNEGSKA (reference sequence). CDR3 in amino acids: CSAIVSNEQFF. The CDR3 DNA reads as TGCAGTGCTATAGTTTCCAATGAGCAGTTCTTC.

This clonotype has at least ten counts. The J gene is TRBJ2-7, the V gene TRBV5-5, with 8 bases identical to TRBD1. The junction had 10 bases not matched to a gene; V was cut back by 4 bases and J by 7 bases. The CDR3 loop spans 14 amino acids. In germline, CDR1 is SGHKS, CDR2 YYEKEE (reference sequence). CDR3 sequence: CASSREQGAWEQYF. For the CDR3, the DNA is TGTGCCAGCAGCCGGGAGCAGGGGGCTTGGGAGCAGTACTTC.

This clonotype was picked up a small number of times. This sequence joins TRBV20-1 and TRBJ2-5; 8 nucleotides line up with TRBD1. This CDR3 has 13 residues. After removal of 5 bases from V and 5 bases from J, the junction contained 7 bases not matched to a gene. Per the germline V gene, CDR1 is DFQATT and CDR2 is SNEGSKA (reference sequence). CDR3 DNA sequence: TGCAGTGCTGACCGACAGGGGAAGGAGACCCAGTACTTC. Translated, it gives CSADRQGKETQYF.

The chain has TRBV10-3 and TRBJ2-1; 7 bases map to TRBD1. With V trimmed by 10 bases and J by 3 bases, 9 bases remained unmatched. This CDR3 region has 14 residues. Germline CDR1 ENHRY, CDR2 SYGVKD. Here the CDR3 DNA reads TGTGCCACACGAGGACAGGTGGGCTACAATGAGCAGTTCTTC. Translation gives CATRGQVGYNEQFF.

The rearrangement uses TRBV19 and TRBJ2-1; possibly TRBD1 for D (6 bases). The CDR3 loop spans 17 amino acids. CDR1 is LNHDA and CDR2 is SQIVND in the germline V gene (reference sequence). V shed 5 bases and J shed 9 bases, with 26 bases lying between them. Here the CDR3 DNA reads TGTGCCAGTAGTCTAAGGCAGGGGACGACCTTGGGCAGTGAGCAGTTCTTC. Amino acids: CASSLRQGTTLGSEQFF.

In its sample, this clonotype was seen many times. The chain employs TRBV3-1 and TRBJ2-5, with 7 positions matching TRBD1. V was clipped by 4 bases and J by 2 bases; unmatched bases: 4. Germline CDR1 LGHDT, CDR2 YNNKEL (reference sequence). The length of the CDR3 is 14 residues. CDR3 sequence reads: CASSRRTGQETQYF. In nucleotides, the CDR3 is TGTGCCAGCAGCCGCCGGACAGGACAAGAGACCCAGTACTTC.

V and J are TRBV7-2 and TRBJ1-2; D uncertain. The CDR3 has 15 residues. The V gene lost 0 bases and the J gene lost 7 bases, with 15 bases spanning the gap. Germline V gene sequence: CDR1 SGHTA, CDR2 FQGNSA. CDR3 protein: CASSLADPGISGYTF. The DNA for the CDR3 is TGTGCCAGCAGCTTAGCAGATCCGGGGATATCTGGCTACACCTTC.

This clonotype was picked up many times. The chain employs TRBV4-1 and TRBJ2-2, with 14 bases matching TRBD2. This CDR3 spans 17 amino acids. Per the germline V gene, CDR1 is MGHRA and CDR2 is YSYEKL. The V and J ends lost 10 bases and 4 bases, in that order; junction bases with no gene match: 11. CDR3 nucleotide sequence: TGCGCCACCTACAGTGGGACTAGCGGGAGTGCCACCGGGGAGCTGTTTTTT. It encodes CATYSGTSGSATGELFF.